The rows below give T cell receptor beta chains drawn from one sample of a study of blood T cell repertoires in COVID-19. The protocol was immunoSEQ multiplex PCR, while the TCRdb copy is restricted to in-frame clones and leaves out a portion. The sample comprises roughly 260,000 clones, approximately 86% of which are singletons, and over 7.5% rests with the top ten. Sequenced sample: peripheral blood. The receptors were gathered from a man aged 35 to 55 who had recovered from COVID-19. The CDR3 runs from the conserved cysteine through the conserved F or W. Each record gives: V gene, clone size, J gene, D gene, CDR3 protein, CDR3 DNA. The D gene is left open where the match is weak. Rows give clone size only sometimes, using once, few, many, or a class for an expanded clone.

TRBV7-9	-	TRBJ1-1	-	CASRHLPGMNTEAFF	TGTGCCAGCAGACACCTCCCAGGGATGAACACTGAAGCTTTCTTT
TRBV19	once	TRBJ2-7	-	CASSLLDPRTEQYF	TGTGCCAGTAGCTTACTAGACCCCCGTACCGAGCAGTACTTC
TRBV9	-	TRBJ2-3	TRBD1	CASSARTGDTDTQYF	TGTGCCAGCAGCGCCCGGACAGGGGACACAGATACGCAGTATTTT
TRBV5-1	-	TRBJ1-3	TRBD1	CASSLLQGSGNTIYF	TGCGCCAGCAGCTTGCTACAGGGGTCGGGAAACACCATATATTTT
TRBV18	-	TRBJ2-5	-	CASSPTPEKTQYF	TGTGCCAGCTCACCAACCCCCGAGAAGACCCAGTACTTC
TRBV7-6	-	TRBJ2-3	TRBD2	CASSLDGGSSDTQYF	TGTGCCAGCAGCTTAGATGGCGGGAGTTCAGATACGCAGTATTTT
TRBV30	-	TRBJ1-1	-	CAWRRGSGEGTEAFF	TGTGCCTGGAGAAGAGGAAGTGGGGAGGGCACTGAAGCTTTCTTT
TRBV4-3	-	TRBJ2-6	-	CASSQDPAVGANVLTF	TGCGCCAGCAGCCAAGATCCTGCGGTCGGGGCCAACGTCCTGACTTTC
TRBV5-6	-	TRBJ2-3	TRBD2	CASSLGTSGVLHTQYF	TGTGCCAGCAGCTTGGGGACTAGCGGCGTCCTTCATACGCAGTATTTT
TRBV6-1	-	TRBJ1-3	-	CASSEGVEGNTIYF	TGTGCCAGCAGTGAAGGAGTGGAGGGAAACACCATATATTTT
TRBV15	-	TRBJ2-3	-	CATSRGSSLDTQYF	TGTGCCACCAGCAGAGGTTCTAGCTTGGATACGCAGTATTTT
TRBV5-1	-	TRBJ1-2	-	CASSLAGEGYGYTF	TGCGCCAGCAGCTTGGCTGGTGAGGGCTATGGCTACACCTTC
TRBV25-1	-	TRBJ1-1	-	CASKTGNTEAFF	TGTGCCAGTAAGACAGGGAACACTGAAGCTTTCTTT
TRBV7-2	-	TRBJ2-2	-	CASSLLVGPPPSYAGELFF	TGTGCCAGCAGCTTATTAGTCGGTCCCCCGCCCTCCTACGCCGGGGAGCTGTTTTTT
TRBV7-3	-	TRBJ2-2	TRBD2	CASSHGVSSGRAITGELFF	TGTGCCAGCAGCCACGGGGTTTCTAGCGGGAGGGCGATCACCGGGGAGCTGTTTTTT
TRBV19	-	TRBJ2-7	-	CASSAATYEQYF	TGTGCCAGTAGCGCGGCCACCTACGAGCAGTACTTC
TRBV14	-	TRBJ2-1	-	CASSQDNRESNEQFF	TGTGCCAGCAGCCAAGATAACAGAGAATCCAATGAGCAGTTCTTC
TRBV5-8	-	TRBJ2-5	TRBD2	CASSLVWGLAGAGRETQYF	TGTGCCAGCAGCTTGGTCTGGGGACTAGCGGGAGCGGGTCGGGAGACCCAGTACTTC
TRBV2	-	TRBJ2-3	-	CASRTGTSTDTQYF	TGTGCCAGCAGGACAGGGACTAGCACAGATACGCAGTATTTT
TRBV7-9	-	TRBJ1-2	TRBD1	CASSLLDRPGFYGYTF	TGTGCCAGCAGCCTTCTGGACAGGCCTGGGTTCTATGGCTACACCTTC
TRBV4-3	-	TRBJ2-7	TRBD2	CASSQGAGGPYEQYF	TGCGCCAGCAGCCAAGGGGCGGGAGGGCCCTACGAGCAGTACTTC
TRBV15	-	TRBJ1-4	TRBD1	CATSRDRQGANEKLFF	TGTGCCACCAGCAGAGATCGACAGGGGGCTAATGAAAAACTGTTTTTT
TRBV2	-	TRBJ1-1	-	CATDGGATEAFF	TGTGCCACAGACGGGGGAGCCACTGAAGCTTTCTTT
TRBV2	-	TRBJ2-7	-	CASRYTGSGQYF	TGTGCCAGCAGGTATACAGGGTCGGGGCAGTACTTC
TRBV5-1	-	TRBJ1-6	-	CASSFQGPYSPLHF	TGCGCCAGCAGCTTCCAGGGGCCGTATTCACCCCTCCACTTT
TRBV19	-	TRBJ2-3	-	CASSISLDTQYF	TGTGCCAGTAGTATTTCCCTAGATACGCAGTATTTT
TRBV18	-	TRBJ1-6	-	CASSPAAYNSPLHF	TGTGCCAGCTCACCAGCAGCCTATAATTCACCCCTCCACTTT
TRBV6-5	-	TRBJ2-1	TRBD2	CASRPGTSGPGEQFF	TGTGCCAGCAGACCCGGGACTAGCGGGCCGGGTGAGCAGTTCTTC
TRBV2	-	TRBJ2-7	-	CASRQGRAYEQYF	TGTGCCAGCCGACAGGGGAGGGCATACGAGCAGTACTTC
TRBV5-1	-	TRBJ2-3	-	CASSLGGKTDTQYF	TGCGCCAGCAGCTTGGGGGGCAAAACAGATACGCAGTATTTT
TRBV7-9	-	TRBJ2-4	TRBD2	CASSNGLAGYLANNIQYF	TGTGCCAGCAGCAACGGACTAGCGGGGTACTTAGCCAACAACATTCAGTACTTC
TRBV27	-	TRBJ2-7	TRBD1	CASSRTGTVDYEQYF	TGTGCCAGCAGCCGTACCGGGACAGTAGACTACGAGCAGTACTTC
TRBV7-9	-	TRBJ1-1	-	CASSLASRGAEAFF	TGTGCCAGCAGCTTAGCGTCCAGGGGAGCTGAAGCTTTCTTT
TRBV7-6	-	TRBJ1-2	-	CASSLAAQGGGGYTF	TGTGCCAGCAGCTTAGCGGCACAGGGAGGGGGTGGCTACACCTTC
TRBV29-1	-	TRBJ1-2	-	CSVSLPHGYTF	TGCAGCGTTTCCCTCCCCCATGGCTACACCTTC
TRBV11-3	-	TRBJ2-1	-	CASSLDNEQFF	TGTGCCAGCAGCCTCGACAATGAGCAGTTCTTC